This TCR beta chain was sequenced for a study of PD-1 blockade in classical Hodgkin lymphoma. Whole-study context: A 3 mg/kg intravenous dose of nivolumab was received by patients every 2 weeks. Study observations and caveats: Baseline diversity was lower in partial responders and progressors than complete responders. Newly diagnosed patients were said to have less baseline TCR diversity than healthy donors did. By C4D1 there was a significant rise in CD4+ TCR diversity but not in CD8+ TCR diversity.

Remarks on this clone: Its antigen is unknown.

This table comes from immunoSEQ multiplex PCR, and its TCRdb copy is limited to in-frame clones, with some not included. The sample shows 45,000 to 50,000 clones, 80% of them seen only once. Every patient had relapsed following autologous stem cell transplantation, and cohorts differed in brentuximab vedotin exposure. V lost 3 bases, J lost 2 bases, and 10 bases lay in between. Germline V gene sequence: CDR1 SEHNR, CDR2 FQNEAQ (reference sequence). The CDR3 has 15 residues. The chain links TRBV7-9 to TRBJ2-2, with D uncertain. This sequence originates from a human donor with classical Hodgkin lymphoma. The input for sequencing was peripheral blood mononuclear cells (PBMCs), taken before the second cycle of nivolumab. CDR3 sequence: CASSLFPANTGELFF. CDR3 coding DNA: TGTGCCAGCAGCTTGTTTCCAGCAAACACCGGGGAGCTGTTTTTT.